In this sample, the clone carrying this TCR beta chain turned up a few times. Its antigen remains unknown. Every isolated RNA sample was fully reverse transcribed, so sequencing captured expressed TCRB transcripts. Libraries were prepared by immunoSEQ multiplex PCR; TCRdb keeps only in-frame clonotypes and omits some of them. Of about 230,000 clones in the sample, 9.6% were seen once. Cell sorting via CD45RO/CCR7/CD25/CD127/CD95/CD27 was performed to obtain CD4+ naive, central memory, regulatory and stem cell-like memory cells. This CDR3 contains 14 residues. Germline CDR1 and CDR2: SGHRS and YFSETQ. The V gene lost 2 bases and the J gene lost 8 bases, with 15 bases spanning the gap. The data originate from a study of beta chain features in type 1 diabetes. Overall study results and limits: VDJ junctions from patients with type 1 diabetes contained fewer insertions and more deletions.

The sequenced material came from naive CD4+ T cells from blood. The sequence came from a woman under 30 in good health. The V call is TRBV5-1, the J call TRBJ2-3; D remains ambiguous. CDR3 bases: TGCGCCAGCAGCTTTGGGCGAGCATTGGGTACGCAGTATTTT. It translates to CASSFGRALGTQYF.